This T cell receptor (beta chain) was sequenced for a study of blood T cell repertoires in COVID-19. Overall study context: Samples of COVID-19 (acute and convalescent) were obtained from the United States, Italy and Spain. Sources were T cells, B-cell-depleted T cells, or PBMCs; the material itself was cDNA or gDNA.

Data came from immunoSEQ multiplex PCR; TCRdb stores just in-frame clones and leaves some out. Here the sample spans hundreds of thousands of clones, roughly 88% being singletons. V lost 6 bases, J lost 3 bases, and 14 bases lay in between. The CDR3 length is 14 residues. CDR1 is LNHDA and CDR2 is SQIVND in the germline V gene (reference sequence). The rearrangement joins TRBV19 to TRBJ1-1, with D tentatively TRBD1 (5 bases). Sequencing used peripheral blood. The TCR comes from a woman aged 45-60 years with COVID-19, enrolled during active disease. The CDR3 region has the DNA TGTGCCAGTAGGGGGAGGGGTTGGGACACTGAAGCTTTCTTT. This gives the protein CASRGRGWDTEAFF.